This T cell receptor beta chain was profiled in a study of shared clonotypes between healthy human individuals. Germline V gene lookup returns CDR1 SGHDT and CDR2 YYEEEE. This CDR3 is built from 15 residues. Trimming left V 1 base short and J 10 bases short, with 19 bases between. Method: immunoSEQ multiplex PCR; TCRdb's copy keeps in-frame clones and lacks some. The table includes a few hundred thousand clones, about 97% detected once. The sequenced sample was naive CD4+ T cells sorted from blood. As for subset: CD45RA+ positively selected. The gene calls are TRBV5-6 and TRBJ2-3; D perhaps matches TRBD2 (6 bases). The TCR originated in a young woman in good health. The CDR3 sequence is CASSLLGGEPRAQYF. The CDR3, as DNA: TGTGCCAGCAGCTTGCTGGGGGGAGAGCCTCGGGCGCAGTATTTT.